Presented here are 14 T cell receptor beta chains from one specimen sequenced in a study of vaccination and CD4 T cells after COVID-19. With the Oncomine TCR Beta short-read assay, DNA from cultured CD4+ T cells was sequenced. One entry per CDR3 protein, called by TCRdb with MiXCR from the PCR reads. Seen here are about 17,000 distinct CDR3 sequences, over 30% observed once, and the top ten hold roughly 8.4%. No antigen is known for these receptors. Treatment described: approximately nine-day PBMC culture with coronavirus spike peptide pools or control peptides (ViraFEST assay). Sequencing was done on a sample of CD4+ T cells from blood, cultured in vitro. These receptors all come from a human donor who had recovered from COVID-19.

This rearrangement joins TRBV20-1 to TRBJ1-4; TRBD1 agrees at 9 bases. V lost 6 bases, J lost 6 bases, and 8 bases stayed unmatched. Germline V CDR1 and CDR2: DFQATT, SNEGSKA (reference sequence). The CDR3 is 14 amino acids. The CDR3 bases are TGCAGTGCCATGACCCGGGACAGGGATGAAAAACTGTTTTTT. This gives the protein CSAMTRDRDEKLFF.

This clonotype was detected only once. This chain uses TRBV19 with TRBJ2-1; maybe TRBD2 (5 bases). Germline V CDR1 and CDR2: LNHDA, SQIVND (reference sequence). V shed 5 bases and J shed 14 bases, with 19 bases lying between them. This CDR3 comprises 13 residues. The CDR3 DNA follows: TGTGCCAGTAGTGCCGACGGAGCGGAAATCGAGTTCTTC. Translation gives CASSADGAEIEFF.

This clonotype was seen just once. The rearrangement links TRBV6-1 to TRBJ2-7; D gene ambiguous. The germline V and J ends were trimmed by 5 bases and 2 bases, with 7 bases remaining between them. Germline lookup yields CDR1 MNHNS and CDR2 SASEGT. CDR3 length: 12 residues. CDR3 DNA sequence: TGTGCCAGCAGTAGACTCCCCTACGAGCAGTACTTC. It specifies CASSRLPYEQYF.

CDR3 loop: CATSRDLNVAGGSDTQYF. As DNA, the CDR3 is TGTGCCACCAGCAGAGACCTAAACGTAGCGGGAGGGTCAGATACGCAGTATTTT. This sequence joins TRBV15 and TRBJ2-3; 11 bases line up with TRBD2. Germline lookup yields CDR1 LNHNV and CDR2 YYDKDF (reference sequence). After removal of 0 bases from V and 4 bases from J, the junction contained 9 bases not matched to a gene. The CDR3 has 18 residues.

This chain uses TRBV11-2 with TRBJ2-7, with a possible D match to TRBD1 (7 bases). CDR1 is SGHAT and CDR2 is FQNNGV in the germline V gene. This CDR3 comprises 17 residues. V lost 1 base, J lost 8 bases, and 24 bases lay in between. CDR3 region: CASSLAGGGGAGTQQYF. The CDR3 DNA follows: TGTGCCAGCAGCTTAGCAGGTGGAGGGGGCGCAGGAACTCAGCAGTACTTC.

The chain employs TRBV7-8 and TRBJ2-1; possible D gene TRBD2, 5 bases. This CDR3 is 13 amino acids long. Germline V gene sequence: CDR1 SGHVS, CDR2 FQNEAQ. Trimming cost V 2 bases and J 6 bases, with 8 bases left between them. The CDR3 DNA follows: TGTGCCAGCAGCTTAAGCGGAACCAATGAGCAGTTCTTC. This codes for CASSLSGTNEQFF.

In DNA, the CDR3 is TGTGCCAGCAGTAACCGCGCTGGGGCCAACGTCCTGACTTTC. It yields the protein CASSNRAGANVLTF. The V gene is TRBV7-9, the J gene TRBJ2-6; D ambiguous. V was cut by 6 bases and J by 2 bases, with 8 bases left in between. Germline V gene sequence: CDR1 SEHNR, CDR2 FQNEAQ (reference sequence). The CDR3 is 14 amino acids. Full variable domain (remainder filled in from reference TRBV7-9 and TRBJ2-6): DTGVSQNPRHKITKRGQNVTFRCDPISEHNRLYWYRQTLGQGPEFLTYFQNEAQLEKSRLLSDRFSAERPKGSFSTLEIQRTEQGDSAMYLCASSNRAGANVLTFGAGSRLTVL.

The chain combines TRBV4-1 with TRBJ1-4; D is possibly TRBD1 (5 bases). Trimming shortened V by 4 bases and J by 8 bases, and 17 bases separated the two germline ends. Germline V gene sequence: CDR1 MGHRA, CDR2 YSYEKL. The length of the CDR3 is 15 residues. In DNA, the CDR3 is TGCGCCAGCAGCCGAGGGGTCGGGGAGTCGGAAAAACTGTTTTTT. Residues: CASSRGVGESEKLFF.

The genes are TRBV7-2 and TRBJ2-3; 10 positions match TRBD2. V lost 2 bases, J lost 5 bases, and 4 bases stayed unmatched. This CDR3 region has 15 residues. The germline CDR1 and CDR2 sequences are SGHTA and FQGNSA. The DNA for the CDR3 is TGTGCCAGCAGCTTAATCCCTAGCGGGAGAGATACGCAGTATTTT. Encoded protein: CASSLIPSGRDTQYF. The whole variable domain, filled in from reference TRBV7-2 and TRBJ2-3, reads GAGVSQSPSNKVTEKGKDVELRCDPISGHTALYWYRQSLGQGLEFLIYFQGNSAPDKSGLPSDRFSAERTGGSVSTLTIQRTQQEDSAVYLCASSLIPSGRDTQYFGPGTRLTVL.

Only a few counts were recorded for this clonotype. The chain has TRBV4-2 and TRBJ2-6; D unresolved. Germline CDR1 and CDR2: LGHNA and YNFKEQ. The CDR3 is made up of 16 amino acids. V was pared by 0 bases and J by 0 bases, with 6 bases between. This CDR3 reads CASSQENDSGANVLTF. Here the CDR3 DNA reads TGTGCCAGCAGCCAAGAGAACGACTCTGGGGCCAACGTCCTGACTTTC.

The J gene is TRBJ2-6, the V gene TRBV6-2 or TRBV6-3; possibly TRBD1 for D (5 bases). CDR1 is MNHEY and CDR2 is SVGEGT in the germline V gene. The ends were cut back, 7 bases at V and 0 bases at J, with 7 bases in the middle. CDR3 length: 14 residues. The CDR3 region has the DNA TGTGCCAGCAAGGGGAACTCTGGGGCCAACGTCCTGACTTTC. Amino acid sequence: CASKGNSGANVLTF.

The gene calls are TRBV7-3 and TRBJ2-1; 7 nucleotides match TRBD1. This CDR3 region has 15 residues. V trimming: 4 bases; J trimming: 2 bases; junction bases outside the gene matches: 5. Germline CDR1 SGHTA, CDR2 FQGTGA. The DNA for the CDR3 is TGTGCCAGCAGCTCGACAGGGAGCGCCTACAATGAGCAGTTCTTC. Translating gives CASSSTGSAYNEQFF.

There are a few counts of this clonotype. The chain joins TRBV6-1 to TRBJ2-3; D ambiguous. The CDR3 is 15 residues long. Germline V CDR1 and CDR2: MNHNS, SASEGT. V was pared by 7 bases and J by 4 bases, with 18 bases between. CDR3 coding DNA: TGTGCCAGCAACCGGTATGGGCTGGGCGCAGATACGCAGTATTTT. Translated: CASNRYGLGADTQYF.

In this sample, this clonotype turned up once. The rearrangement joins TRBV7-3 to TRBJ2-2; 10 bases match TRBD2. Trimming at V came to 2 bases and at J to 5 bases, leaving 5 bases not matched to a gene. This CDR3 has 16 residues. Germline V gene data show CDR1 as SGHTA and CDR2 as FQGTGA. CDR3 coding DNA: TGTGCCAGCAGCTTACAAGGGACTAGCGTTACCGGGGAGCTGTTTTTT. This encodes CASSLQGTSVTGELFF.